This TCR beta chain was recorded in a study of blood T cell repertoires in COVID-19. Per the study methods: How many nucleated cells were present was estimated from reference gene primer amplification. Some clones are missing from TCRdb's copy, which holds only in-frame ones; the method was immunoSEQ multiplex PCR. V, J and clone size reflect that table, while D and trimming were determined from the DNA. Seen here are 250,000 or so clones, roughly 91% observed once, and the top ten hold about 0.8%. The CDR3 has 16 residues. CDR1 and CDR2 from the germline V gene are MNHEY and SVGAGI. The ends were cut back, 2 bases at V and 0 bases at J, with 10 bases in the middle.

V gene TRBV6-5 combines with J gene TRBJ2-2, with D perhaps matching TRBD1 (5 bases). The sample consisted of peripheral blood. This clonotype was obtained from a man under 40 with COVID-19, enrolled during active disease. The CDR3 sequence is CASSYDWGSNTGELFF. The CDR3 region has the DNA TGTGCCAGCAGTTACGACTGGGGCTCGAACACCGGGGAGCTGTTTTTT.